This T cell receptor beta chain was sequenced in a study of regulatory T cells in long-lasting Graves disease (dated by TCRdb to about 2021). For context, the study as a whole: Newly diagnosed Graves' disease patients had taken antithyroid drugs for less than 3 months. This study used TCR sequencing and RNA sequencing of peripheral blood to compare persistent Graves' disease patients against newly diagnosed Graves' disease patients. The study was conducted in China and was registered as a clinical trial. TCR sequencing covered 13 persistent and 20 or so newly diagnosed Graves' disease patients, some 33 samples in total.

The library was made by multiplex PCR. TCRdb lists the instrument as Illumina HiSeq 4000. CDR3 regions were amplified by Arm-PCR with iRepertoire HTBI primers to construct TCR beta libraries. PCR products were gel purified before sequencing. In the paper's pipeline: Across samples, roughly 60 TRBV and 13 to 15 TRBJ segments were identified and used for gene usage analysis of CDR3 amino acid clonotypes. COPE and FqMerger were used to merge the filtered high-quality paired reads into contigs. BLAST was used to align contigs to IMGT TRBV, TRBD and TRBJ reference genes, and CDR3 was defined according to IMGT. Any clonotype with a frequency above 0.1% was classified as a highly expanded clone. Shannon entropy served as the measure of repertoire diversity, while the Gini coefficient captured V-J evenness. Clonotypes shared by more than one individual were considered public. TCRdb trimmed public reads at Q25 via fastp, called clones via MiXCR and kept in-frame beta chains. Duplicate CDR3 protein sequences are folded into a single record with the most common DNA and genes. V and J calls and clone size were set by TCRdb, not the authors. This sample holds approximately 470,000 distinct CDR3 sequences; 15% to 20% were observed only once. The top ten clonotypes cover 12% of the sample.

This specimen's time point label, per the study, means: newly diagnosed GD, antithyroid drugs for less than 3 months. For both TCR sequencing and RNA sequencing, RNA was extracted from PBMCs using TRIzol. The diagnosis of Graves' disease was made according to American Thyroid Association guidelines. The patients came from an endocrinology department in Xi'an, China. Each patient gave approximately 10 milliliters of peripheral blood, collected in an EDTA anticoagulant tube. Ficoll Paque Plus density gradient separation was used to isolate PBMCs, and no further T cell sorting was done. An Agilent 2100 Bioanalyzer and agarose gel were used to check RNA quality, and a NanoDrop 2000 was used to measure RNA concentration. To note about this clonotype: The antigen it binds to is not known. No per-base quality is available; no much larger clone lies one base away.

The paper's findings and limits, for the study overall: Only the TCR beta chain was sequenced and analyzed. Compared with newly diagnosed patients, patients with persistent Graves' disease had lower TCR Shannon entropy and fewer highly expanded clones, which suggests clonal expansion. The small sample size was acknowledged by the authors as a limitation that may reduce accuracy. The study examined only peripheral blood because the primary lesion, thyroid tissue, could not be accessed. More public clonotypes were shared among persistent patients (2,741) than among newly diagnosed patients (more than 900).

The data also belong to a second study, concerning T cells in Graves' hyperthyroidism and ophthalmopathy. The second publication reports: Stable Graves' hyperthyroidism was defined as the absence of progression to ophthalmopathy over 18 months of follow-up. Hyperthyroidism patients were aged 18 to 65 years and newly diagnosed, with disease duration of less than 2 months. Patients with uncontrolled infections, other autoimmune diseases, pregnancy or lactation were excluded. Diagnoses were based on clinical symptoms, serum thyroxine and TRAb, thyroid ultrasound and orbital computed tomography. The TCR CDR3 was subjected to a first round of RT-PCR using the HTBI primer set and the Qiagen OneStep RT-PCR kit. Most expanded thyroid clonotypes (frequency above 0.001) were also found in blood, which suggests that blood repertoires may mirror thyroid immune responses. In cross-validation, a model built on a 13 V-J signature told ophthalmopathy apart from stable hyperthyroidism with 87.88% sensitivity and roughly 81% specificity, and in testing the same model reached 80%/75%. In validation, the model predicted progression to ophthalmopathy with 60% to 71% sensitivity and about 73% specificity, a median of about 6.7 months before onset. To identify TCR V-J signatures that set the groups apart, the researchers used a discovery cohort of 90 to 100 patients, made up of 40 to 45 with Graves' ophthalmopathy and about 59 with stable Graves' hyperthyroidism. Whether ophthalmopathy could be predicted prospectively was tested in an independent validation cohort made up of about 20 hyperthyroidism patients plus 17 patients who later progressed to ophthalmopathy. The 75 to 100 discovery patients were divided at random into training and test sets in a 7:3 ratio. In addition, the study compared T-cell repertoires in thyroid tissue and in blood from six Graves' hyperthyroidism patients. Once sampling was done, hyperthyroidism patients were given methimazole at a starting dose of 30 mg daily, whereas ophthalmopathy patients were given high-dose intravenous methylprednisolone. Libraries were constructed in a second round of multiplex PCR, after which size selection and purification were carried out. Sequencing of the libraries was done on an Illumina HiSeq2000 using paired-end 100 bp reads. Raw data were processed with SOAPnuke, discarding reads with adapters, uncalled bases, mean Phred below 15, or no exact constant-primer or identifier match. COPE v1.2.5 was used to merge the high-quality paired reads, and each unique nucleotide sequence was defined as a clonotype. MiTCR v1.1 was used to align clonotypes to the IMGT TRBV, TRBD and TRBJ reference segments. Analysis was restricted to V-J combinations with a frequency above 0.0001, which covered 99.2% of repertoires. The TCS score was defined as F50 (clonal expansion) divided by E x V (chaos), with BLOSUM62-based TCRdist calculated between CDR3 peptides within each V-J. Welch's t-statistics and random forest reduced approximately 520 V-J features to roughly 13, which were used in a naive Bayes classifier (R e1071). No statistical method was used to set the sample size in advance, and investigators knew the group allocation. The paper describes TCR Vbeta CDR3 sequencing of about 140 peripheral blood samples, made up of roughly 40 ophthalmopathy patients, 70 to 75 hyperthyroidism patients and some 17 progressor patients.

The sequence derives from a man aged 40-50 years with Graves disease. Donor details come from another sample of the same person, matched by shared clones. The starting material was peripheral blood mononuclear cells (PBMCs), obtained at new diagnosis, from a patient treated with antithyroid drugs.

The CDR3 in this case is CASRETSLGNTGELFF. The DNA sequence reads TGTGCCAGCAGAGAAACTAGTTTGGGTAACACCGGGGAGCTGTTTTTT. The V and J segments used are TRBV12-3 or TRBV12-4 and TRBJ2-2; the D gene is perhaps TRBD2, on 5 matching bases. There are 16 amino acids in the CDR3, from cysteine to phenylalanine inclusive. Only the CDR3 DNA is retained, 48 bases long and in frame from the first base. The junction carries 16 bases between V and J, which are trimmed by 6 bases and 2 bases respectively.